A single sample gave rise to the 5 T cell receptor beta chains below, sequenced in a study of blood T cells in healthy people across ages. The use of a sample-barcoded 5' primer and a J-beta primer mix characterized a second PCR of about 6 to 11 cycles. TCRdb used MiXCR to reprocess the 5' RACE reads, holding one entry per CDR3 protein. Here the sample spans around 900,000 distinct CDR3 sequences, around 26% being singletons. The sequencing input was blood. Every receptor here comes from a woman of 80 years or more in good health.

The DNA for the CDR3 is TGTGCCAGCGGGAACAGGGGTGAAAGTGGCTACACCTTC. Residues: CASGNRGESGYTF. V and J are TRBV12-3 or TRBV12-4 and TRBJ1-2; 7 nucleotides match TRBD1. The length of the CDR3 is 13 residues. V dropped 8 bases and J dropped 7; count of bases not matched to a gene: 10.

CDR3 bases: TGTGCCAGCAGCTTAGAAATAGGGGAGGCCCAGCATTTT. Translating gives CASSLEIGEAQHF. The V and J genes are TRBV7-2 and TRBJ1-5; D is possibly TRBD1 (5 bases). The germline V gene encodes CDR1 SGHTA and CDR2 FQGNSA. The CDR3 loop spans 13 amino acids. Trimming took 1 base from V and 11 from J, leaving 12 bases between them.

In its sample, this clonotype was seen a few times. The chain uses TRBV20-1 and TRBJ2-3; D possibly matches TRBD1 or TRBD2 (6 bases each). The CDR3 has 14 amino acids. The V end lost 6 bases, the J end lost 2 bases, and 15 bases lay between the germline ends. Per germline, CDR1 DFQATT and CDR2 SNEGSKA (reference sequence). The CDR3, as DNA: TGCAGTGCCCCAGAGGGGGGCGACACAGATACGCAGTATTTT. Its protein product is CSAPEGGDTDTQYF.

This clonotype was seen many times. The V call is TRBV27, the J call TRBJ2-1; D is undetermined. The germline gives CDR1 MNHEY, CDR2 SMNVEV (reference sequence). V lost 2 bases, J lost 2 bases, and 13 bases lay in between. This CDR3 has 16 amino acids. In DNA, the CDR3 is TGTGCCAGCAGTTTAATGGGGTATATGGCCTACAATGAGCAGTTCTTC. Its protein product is CASSLMGYMAYNEQFF.

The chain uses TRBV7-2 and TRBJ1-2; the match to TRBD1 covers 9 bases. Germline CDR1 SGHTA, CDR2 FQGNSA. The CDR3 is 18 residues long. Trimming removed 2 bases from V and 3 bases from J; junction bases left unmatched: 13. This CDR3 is CASSLTGTGSSGDYGYTF. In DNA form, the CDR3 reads TGTGCCAGCAGCTTAACCGGGACAGGGTCGTCTGGGGACTATGGCTACACCTTC.